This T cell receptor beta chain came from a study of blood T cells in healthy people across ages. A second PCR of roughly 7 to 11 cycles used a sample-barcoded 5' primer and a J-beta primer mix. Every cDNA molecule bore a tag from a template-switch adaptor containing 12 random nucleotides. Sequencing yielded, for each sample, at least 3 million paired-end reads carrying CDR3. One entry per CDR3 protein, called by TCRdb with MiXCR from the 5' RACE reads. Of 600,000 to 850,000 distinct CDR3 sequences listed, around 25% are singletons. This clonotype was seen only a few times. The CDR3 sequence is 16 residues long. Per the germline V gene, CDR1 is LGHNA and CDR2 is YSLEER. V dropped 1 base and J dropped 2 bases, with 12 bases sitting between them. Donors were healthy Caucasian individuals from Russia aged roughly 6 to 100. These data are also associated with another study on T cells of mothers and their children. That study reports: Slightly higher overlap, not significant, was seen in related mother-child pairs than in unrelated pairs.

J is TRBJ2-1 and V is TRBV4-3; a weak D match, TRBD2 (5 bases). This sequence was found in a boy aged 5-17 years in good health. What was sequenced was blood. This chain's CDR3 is CASSQGPLATYNEQFF. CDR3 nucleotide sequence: TGCGCCAGCAGCCAAGGGCCCCTAGCTACCTACAATGAGCAGTTCTTC.